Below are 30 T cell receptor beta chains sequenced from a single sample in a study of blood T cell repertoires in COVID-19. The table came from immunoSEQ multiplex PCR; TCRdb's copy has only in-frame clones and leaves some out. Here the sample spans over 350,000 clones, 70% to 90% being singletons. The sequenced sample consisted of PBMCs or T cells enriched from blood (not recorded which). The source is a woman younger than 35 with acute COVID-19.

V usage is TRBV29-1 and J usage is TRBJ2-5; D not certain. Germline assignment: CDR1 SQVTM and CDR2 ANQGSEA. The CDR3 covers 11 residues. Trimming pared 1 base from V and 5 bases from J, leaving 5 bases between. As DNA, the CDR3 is TGCAGCGTTGAAGTTGGCGAGACCCAGTACTTC. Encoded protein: CSVEVGETQYF.

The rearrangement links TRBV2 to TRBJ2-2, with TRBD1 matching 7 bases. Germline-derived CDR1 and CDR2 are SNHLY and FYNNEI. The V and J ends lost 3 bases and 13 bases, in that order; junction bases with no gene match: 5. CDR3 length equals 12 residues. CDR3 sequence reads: CASSEGQRRLFF. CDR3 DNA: TGTGCCAGCAGTGAGGGACAGAGAAGGCTGTTTTTT. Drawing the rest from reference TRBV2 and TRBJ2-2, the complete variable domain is EPEVTQTPSHQVTQMGQEVILRCVPISNHLYFYWYRQILGQKVEFLVSFYNNEISEKSEIFDDQFSVERPDGSNFTLKIRSTKLEDSAMYFCASSEGQRRLFFGEGSRLTVL.

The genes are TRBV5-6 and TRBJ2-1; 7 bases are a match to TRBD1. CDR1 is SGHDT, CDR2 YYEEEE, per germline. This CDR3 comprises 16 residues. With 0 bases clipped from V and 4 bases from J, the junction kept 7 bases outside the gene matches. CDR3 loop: CASSLAKQGNYNEQFF. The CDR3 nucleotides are TGTGCCAGCAGCTTGGCTAAACAGGGGAATTACAATGAGCAGTTCTTC.

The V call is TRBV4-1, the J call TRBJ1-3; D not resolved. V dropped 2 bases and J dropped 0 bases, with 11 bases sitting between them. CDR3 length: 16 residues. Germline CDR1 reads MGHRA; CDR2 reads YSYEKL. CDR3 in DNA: TGCGCCAGCAGCCAATTTCCGCGTGGCTCTGGAAACACCATATATTTT. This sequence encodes CASSQFPRGSGNTIYF.

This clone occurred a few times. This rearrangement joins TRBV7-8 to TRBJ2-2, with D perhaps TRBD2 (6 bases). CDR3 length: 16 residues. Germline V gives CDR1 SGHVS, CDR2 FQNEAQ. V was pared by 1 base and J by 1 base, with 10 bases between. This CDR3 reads CASSLGRRENTGELFF. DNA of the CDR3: TGTGCCAGCAGCTTAGGGAGGCGGGAGAACACCGGGGAGCTGTTTTTT.

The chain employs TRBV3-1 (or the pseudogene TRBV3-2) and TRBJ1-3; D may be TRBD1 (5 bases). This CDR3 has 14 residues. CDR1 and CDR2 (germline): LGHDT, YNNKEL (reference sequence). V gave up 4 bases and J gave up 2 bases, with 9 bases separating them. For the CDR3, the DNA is TGTGCCAGCAGCCCGAGGACAACTGGAAACACCATATATTTT. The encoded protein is CASSPRTTGNTIYF.

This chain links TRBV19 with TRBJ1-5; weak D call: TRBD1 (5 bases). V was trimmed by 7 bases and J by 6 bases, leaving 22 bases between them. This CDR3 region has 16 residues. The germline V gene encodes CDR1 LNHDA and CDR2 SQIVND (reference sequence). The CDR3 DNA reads TGTGCCAGTAAACGGGAGACGATGGGCGGGGGTCAGCCCCAGCATTTT. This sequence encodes CASKRETMGGGQPQHF.

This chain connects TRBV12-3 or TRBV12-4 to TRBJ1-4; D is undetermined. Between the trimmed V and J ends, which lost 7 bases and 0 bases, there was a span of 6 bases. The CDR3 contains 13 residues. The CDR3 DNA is TGTGCCAGCACGAGTGCAACTAATGAAAAACTGTTTTTT. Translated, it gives CASTSATNEKLFF.

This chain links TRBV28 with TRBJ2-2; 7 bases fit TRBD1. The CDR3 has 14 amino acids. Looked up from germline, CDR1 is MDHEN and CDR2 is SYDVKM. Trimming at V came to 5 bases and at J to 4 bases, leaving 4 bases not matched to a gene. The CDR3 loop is CASSPGQATGELFF. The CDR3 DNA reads TGTGCCAGCAGTCCCGGACAGGCCACCGGGGAGCTGTTTTTT.

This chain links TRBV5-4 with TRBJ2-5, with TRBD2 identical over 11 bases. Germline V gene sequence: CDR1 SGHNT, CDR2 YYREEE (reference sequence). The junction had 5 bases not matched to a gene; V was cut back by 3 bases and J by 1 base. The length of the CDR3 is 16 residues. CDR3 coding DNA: TGTGCCAGCAGCTCAGGACTAGCGGGTACCCAAGAGACCCAGTACTTC. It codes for CASSSGLAGTQETQYF. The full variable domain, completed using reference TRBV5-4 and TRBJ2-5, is ETGVTQSPTHLIKTRGQQVTLRCSSQSGHNTVSWYQQALGQGPQFIFQYYREEENGRGNFPPRFSGLQFPNYSSELNVNALELDDSALYLCASSSGLAGTQETQYFGPGTRLLVL.

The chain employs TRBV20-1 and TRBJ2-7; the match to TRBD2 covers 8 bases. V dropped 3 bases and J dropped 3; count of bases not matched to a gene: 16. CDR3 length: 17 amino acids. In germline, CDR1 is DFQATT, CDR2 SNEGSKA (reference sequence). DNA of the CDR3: TGCAGTGCTAGTCAGCGGGAGAAAGGGGTGGGAAACTACGAGCAGTACTTC. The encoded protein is CSASQREKGVGNYEQYF.

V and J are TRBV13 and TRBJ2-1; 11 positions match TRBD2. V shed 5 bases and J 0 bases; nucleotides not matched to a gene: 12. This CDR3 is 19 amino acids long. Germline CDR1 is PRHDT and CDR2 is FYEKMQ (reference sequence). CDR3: CASSVTASGGPSSYNEQFF. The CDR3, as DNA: TGTGCCAGCAGCGTCACGGCTAGCGGGGGGCCTAGCTCCTACAATGAGCAGTTCTTC.

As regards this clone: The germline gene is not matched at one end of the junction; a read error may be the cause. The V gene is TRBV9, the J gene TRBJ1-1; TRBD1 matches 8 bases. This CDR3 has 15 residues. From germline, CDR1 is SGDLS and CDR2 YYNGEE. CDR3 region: CASRVGQGENTEAFF. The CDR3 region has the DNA TGTGCCAGCAGGGTAGGACAGGGAGAAAACACTGAAGCTTTCTTT. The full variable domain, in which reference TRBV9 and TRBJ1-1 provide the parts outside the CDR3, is DSGVTQTPKHLITATGQRVTLRCSPRSGDLSVYWYQQSLDQGLQFLIQYYNGEERAKGNILERFSAQQFPDLHSELNLSSLELGDSALYFCASRVGQGENTEAFFGQGTRLTVV.

CDR3 sequence reads: CASSQDSLAGGGSYNEQFF. The DNA for the CDR3 is TGCGCCAGCAGCCAAGATTCCCTAGCGGGAGGGGGCTCCTACAATGAGCAGTTCTTC. This sequence joins TRBV4-3 and TRBJ2-1; 12 bases are a match to TRBD2. J lost 0 bases, V lost 0 bases, and 6 bases had no gene match. The CDR3 contains 19 residues. Germline V gene data show CDR1 as LGHNA and CDR2 as YSLEER.

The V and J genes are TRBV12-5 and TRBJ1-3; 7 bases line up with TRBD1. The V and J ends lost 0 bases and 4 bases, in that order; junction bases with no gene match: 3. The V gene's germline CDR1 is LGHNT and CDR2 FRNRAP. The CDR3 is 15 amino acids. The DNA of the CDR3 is TGTGCTAGTGGTTTGGTACAGGGGTTAGGAAACACCATATATTTT. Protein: CASGLVQGLGNTIYF.

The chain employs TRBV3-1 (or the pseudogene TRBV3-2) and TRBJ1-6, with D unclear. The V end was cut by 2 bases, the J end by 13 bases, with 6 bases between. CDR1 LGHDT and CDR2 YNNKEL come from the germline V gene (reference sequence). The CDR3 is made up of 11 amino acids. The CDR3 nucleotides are TGTGCCAGCAGCCAATCCCAGCCCCTCCACTTT. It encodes CASSQSQPLHF.

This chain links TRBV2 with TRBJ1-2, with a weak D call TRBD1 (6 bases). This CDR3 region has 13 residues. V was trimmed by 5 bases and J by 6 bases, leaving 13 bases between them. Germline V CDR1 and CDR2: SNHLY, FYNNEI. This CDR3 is CASSLQGYNGYTF. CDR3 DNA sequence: TGTGCCAGCAGTCTACAGGGTTATAATGGCTACACCTTC.

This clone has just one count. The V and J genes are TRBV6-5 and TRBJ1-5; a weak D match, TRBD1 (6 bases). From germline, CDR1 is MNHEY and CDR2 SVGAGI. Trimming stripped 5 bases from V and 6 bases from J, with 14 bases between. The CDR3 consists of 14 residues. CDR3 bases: TGTGCCAGCAGTCTTACAGGGTTAAGTCAGCCCCAGCATTTT. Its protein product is CASSLTGLSQPQHF.

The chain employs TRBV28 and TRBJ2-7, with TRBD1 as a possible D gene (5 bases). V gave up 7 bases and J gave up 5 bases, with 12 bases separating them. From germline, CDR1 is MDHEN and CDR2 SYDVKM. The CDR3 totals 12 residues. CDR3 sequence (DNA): TGTGCCAGCACCAAGGACACGCACGAGCAGTACTTC. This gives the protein CASTKDTHEQYF.

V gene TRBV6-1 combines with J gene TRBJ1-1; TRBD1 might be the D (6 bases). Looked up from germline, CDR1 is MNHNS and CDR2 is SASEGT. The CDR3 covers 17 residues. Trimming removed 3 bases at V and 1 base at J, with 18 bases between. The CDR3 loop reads CASSEGGAPNGNTEAFF. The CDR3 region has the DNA TGTGCCAGCAGTGAGGGGGGGGCCCCTAACGGGAACACTGAAGCTTTCTTT.

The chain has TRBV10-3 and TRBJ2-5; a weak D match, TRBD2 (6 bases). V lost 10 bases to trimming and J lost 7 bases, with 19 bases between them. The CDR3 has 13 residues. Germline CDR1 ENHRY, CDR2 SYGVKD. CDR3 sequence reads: CATKREAAGTQYF. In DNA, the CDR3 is TGTGCCACCAAGAGGGAGGCGGCGGGGACCCAGTACTTC.

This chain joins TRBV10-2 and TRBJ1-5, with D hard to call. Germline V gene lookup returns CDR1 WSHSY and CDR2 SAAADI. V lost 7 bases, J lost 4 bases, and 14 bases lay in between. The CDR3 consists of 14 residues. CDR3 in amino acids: CASTSDSPNQPQHF. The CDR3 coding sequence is TGCGCCAGCACCTCCGACTCCCCAAATCAGCCCCAGCATTTT.

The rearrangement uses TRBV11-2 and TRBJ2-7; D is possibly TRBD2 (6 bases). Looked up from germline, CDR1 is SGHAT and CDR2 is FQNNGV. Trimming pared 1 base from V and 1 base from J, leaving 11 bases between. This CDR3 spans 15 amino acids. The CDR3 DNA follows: TGTGCCAGCAGCTTAGTGGCGCGGGGTTCCTACGAGCAGTACTTC. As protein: CASSLVARGSYEQYF.

Here the CDR3 reads CASSTTGAPYEQYF. In DNA form, the CDR3 reads TGTGCCAGCAGTACAACAGGGGCCCCCTACGAGCAGTACTTC. This chain connects TRBV6-5 to TRBJ2-7; 7 bases are shared with TRBD1. Germline V lookup: CDR1 MNHEY, CDR2 SVGAGI. Losses at the gene ends were 5 bases for V and 2 bases for J; bases not matched to a gene: 6. This CDR3 contains 14 residues.

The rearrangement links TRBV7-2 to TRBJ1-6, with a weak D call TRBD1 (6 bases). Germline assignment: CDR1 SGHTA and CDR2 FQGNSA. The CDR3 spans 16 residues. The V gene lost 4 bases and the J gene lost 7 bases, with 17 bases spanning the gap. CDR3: CASSSPTGQRNSPLHF. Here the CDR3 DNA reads TGTGCCAGCAGCTCTCCCACGGGACAAAGAAATTCACCCCTCCACTTT. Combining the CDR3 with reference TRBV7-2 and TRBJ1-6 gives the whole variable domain GAGVSQSPSNKVTEKGKDVELRCDPISGHTALYWYRQSLGQGLEFLIYFQGNSAPDKSGLPSDRFSAERTGGSVSTLTIQRTQQEDSAVYLCASSSPTGQRNSPLHFGNGTRLTVT.

CDR3 bases: TGCGCCAGCAGCTTGACAGAGCTGAACTCTGGAAACACCATATATTTT. It yields the protein CASSLTELNSGNTIYF. J is TRBJ1-3 and V is TRBV5-1; D remains ambiguous. The CDR3 totals 16 residues. Trimming stripped 1 base from V and 0 bases from J, with 11 bases between. CDR1 and CDR2 from the germline V gene are SGHRS and YFSETQ.

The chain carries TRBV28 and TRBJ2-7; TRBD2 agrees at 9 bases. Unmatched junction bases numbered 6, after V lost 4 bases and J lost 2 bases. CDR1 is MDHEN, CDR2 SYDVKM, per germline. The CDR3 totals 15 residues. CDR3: CASSSGGRVTYEQYF. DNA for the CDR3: TGTGCCAGCAGTTCTGGCGGGAGGGTTACCTACGAGCAGTACTTC.

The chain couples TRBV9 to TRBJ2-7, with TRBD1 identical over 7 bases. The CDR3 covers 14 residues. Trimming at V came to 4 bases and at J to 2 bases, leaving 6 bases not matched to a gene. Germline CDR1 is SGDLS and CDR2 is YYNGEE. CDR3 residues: CASSQVDRAYEQYF. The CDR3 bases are TGTGCCAGCAGCCAAGTAGACAGGGCCTACGAGCAGTACTTC.

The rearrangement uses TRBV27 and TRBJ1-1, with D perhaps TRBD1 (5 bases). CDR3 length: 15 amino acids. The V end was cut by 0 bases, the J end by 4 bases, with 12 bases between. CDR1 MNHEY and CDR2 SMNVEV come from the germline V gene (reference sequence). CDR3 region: CASSLSAGSSTEAFF. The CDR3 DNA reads TGTGCCAGCAGTTTATCTGCAGGGTCCAGCACTGAAGCTTTCTTT.

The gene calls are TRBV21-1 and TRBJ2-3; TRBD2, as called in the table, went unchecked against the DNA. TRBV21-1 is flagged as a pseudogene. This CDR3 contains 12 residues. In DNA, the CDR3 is TGTGCCAGCAGCAAAACTTGTCCTACGCAGTATTTT. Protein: CASSKTCPTQYF.